This T cell receptor (beta chain) was captured in a study of human T cells and chemical hapten exposure. Background on the study: Patients had diphenylcyclopropenone applied to the scalp weekly throughout the approximately 25-week study.

V dropped 2 bases and J dropped 7 bases, with 8 bases sitting between them. CDR3 length: 12 residues. TCRdb reanalysed the RACE reads using MiXCR and keeps one entry per CDR3 protein. The data contain about 260,000 distinct CDR3 sequences, approximately 8.4% of them seen just once; the ten biggest clones take up 2.3%. Time point meaning: pre-sensitization, week 0. Treatment meaning: therapeutic diphenylcyclopropenone sensitization with weekly scalp DPC. This clonotype was picked up a small number of times. The J gene is TRBJ1-1, the V gene TRBV12-3 or TRBV12-4, with TRBD1 as a possible D gene (5 bases). This clonotype was sampled from a woman in her 40s with alopecia areata. Some clones in this sample may be carry-over from other donors' samples. Sequencing used whole blood, obtained in connection with sensitization to the hapten diphenylcyclopropenone (DPC). The CDR3 reads CASSLKGDEAFF. The DNA of the CDR3 is TGTGCCAGCAGTTTAAAAGGGGATGAAGCTTTCTTT.